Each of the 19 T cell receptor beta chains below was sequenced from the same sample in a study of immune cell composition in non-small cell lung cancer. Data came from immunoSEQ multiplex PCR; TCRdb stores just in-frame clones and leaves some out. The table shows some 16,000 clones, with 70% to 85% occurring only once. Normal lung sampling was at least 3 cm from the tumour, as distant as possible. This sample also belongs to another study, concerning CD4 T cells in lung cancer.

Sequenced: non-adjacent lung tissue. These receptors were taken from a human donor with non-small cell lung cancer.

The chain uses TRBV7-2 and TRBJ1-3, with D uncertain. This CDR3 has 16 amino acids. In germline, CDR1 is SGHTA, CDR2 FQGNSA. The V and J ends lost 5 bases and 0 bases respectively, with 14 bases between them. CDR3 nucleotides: TGTGCCAGCAGCCCGGTTCACTTCGGCTCTGGAAACACCATATATTTT. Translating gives CASSPVHFGSGNTIYF.

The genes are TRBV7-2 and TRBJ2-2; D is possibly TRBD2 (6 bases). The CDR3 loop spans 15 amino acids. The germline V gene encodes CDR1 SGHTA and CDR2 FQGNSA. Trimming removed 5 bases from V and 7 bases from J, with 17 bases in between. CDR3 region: CASSLQNVGSGELFF. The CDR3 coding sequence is TGTGCCAGCAGCCTCCAGAATGTCGGGAGCGGGGAGCTGTTTTTT.

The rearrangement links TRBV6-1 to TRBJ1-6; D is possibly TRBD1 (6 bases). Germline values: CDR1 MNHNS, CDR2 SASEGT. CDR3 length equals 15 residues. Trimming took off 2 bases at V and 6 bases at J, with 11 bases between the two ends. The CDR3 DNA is TGTGCCAGCAGTGAATCTGGACAGCTTAATTCACCCCTCCACTTT. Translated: CASSESGQLNSPLHF.

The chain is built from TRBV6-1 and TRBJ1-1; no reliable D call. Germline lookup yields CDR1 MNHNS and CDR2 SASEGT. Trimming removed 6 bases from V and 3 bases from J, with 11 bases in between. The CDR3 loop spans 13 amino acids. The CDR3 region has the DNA TGTGCCAGCAGCCCCGGGGTGTACACTGAAGCTTTCTTT. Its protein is CASSPGVYTEAFF.

The CDR3, as DNA: TGTGCCAGCTCATTCGGGACCACGTTAACCTACGAGCAGTACTTC. It translates to CASSFGTTLTYEQYF. The chain carries TRBV18 and TRBJ2-7; D is tentatively TRBD1 or TRBD2 (5 bases each). From germline, CDR1 is KGHSH and CDR2 LQKENI. CDR3 length: 15 amino acids. V lost 5 bases, J lost 2 bases, and 16 bases lay in between. The full variable domain, in which reference TRBV18 and TRBJ2-7 provide the parts outside the CDR3, is NAGVMQNPRHLVRRRGQEARLRCSPMKGHSHVYWYRQLPEEGLKFMVYLQKENIIDESGMPKERFSAEFPKEGPSILRIQQVVRGDSAAYFCASSFGTTLTYEQYFGPGTRLTVT.

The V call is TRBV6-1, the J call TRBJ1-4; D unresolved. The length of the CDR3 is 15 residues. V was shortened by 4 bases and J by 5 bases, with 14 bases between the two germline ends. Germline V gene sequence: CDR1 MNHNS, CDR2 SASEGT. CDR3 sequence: CASSAVETGNEKLFF. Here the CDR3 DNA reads TGTGCCAGCAGTGCTGTAGAAACCGGCAATGAAAAACTGTTTTTT.

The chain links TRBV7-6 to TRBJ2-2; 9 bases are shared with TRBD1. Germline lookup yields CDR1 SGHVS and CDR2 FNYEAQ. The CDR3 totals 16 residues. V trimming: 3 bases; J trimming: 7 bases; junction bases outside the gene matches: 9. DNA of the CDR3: TGTGCCAGCAGCTTGCCCGGGACAGGGCGAATCGGGGAGCTGTTTTTT. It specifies CASSLPGTGRIGELFF. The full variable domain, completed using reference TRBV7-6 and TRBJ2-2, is GAGVSQSPRYKVTKRGQDVALRCDPISGHVSLYWYRQALGQGPEFLTYFNYEAQQDKSGLPNDRFSAERPEGSISTLTIQRTEQRDSAMYRCASSLPGTGRIGELFFGEGSRLTVL.

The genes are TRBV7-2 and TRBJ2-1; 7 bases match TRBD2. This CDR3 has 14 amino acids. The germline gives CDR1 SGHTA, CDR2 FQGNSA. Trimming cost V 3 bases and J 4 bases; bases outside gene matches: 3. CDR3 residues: CASSFGGGYNEQFF. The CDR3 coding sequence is TGTGCCAGCAGCTTTGGCGGGGGATACAATGAGCAGTTCTTC.

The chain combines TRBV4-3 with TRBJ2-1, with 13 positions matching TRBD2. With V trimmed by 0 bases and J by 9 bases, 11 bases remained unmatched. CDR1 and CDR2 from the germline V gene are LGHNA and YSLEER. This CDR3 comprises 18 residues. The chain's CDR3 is CASSQDLRLAGGYGEQFF. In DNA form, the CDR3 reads TGCGCCAGCAGCCAAGATTTAAGACTAGCGGGGGGATATGGTGAGCAGTTCTTC.

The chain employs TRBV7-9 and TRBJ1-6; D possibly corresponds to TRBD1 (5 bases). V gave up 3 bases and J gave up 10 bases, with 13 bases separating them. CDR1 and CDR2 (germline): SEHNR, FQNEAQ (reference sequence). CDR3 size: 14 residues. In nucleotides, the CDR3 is TGTGCCAGCAGCTTCGGACATTTGGGCTCACCCCTCCACTTT. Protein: CASSFGHLGSPLHF.

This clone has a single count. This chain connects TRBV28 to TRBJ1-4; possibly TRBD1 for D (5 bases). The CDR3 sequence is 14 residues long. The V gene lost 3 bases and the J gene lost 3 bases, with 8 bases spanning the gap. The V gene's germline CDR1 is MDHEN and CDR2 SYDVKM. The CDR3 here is CASSFRDPNEKLFF. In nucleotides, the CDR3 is TGTGCCAGCAGTTTCAGGGACCCTAATGAAAAACTGTTTTTT.

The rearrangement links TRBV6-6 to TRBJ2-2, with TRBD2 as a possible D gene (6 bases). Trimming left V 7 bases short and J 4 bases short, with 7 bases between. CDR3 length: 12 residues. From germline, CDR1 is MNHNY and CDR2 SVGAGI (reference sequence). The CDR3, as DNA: TGTGCCAGCACCGGGGGCACCGGGGAGCTGTTTTTT. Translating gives CASTGGTGELFF.

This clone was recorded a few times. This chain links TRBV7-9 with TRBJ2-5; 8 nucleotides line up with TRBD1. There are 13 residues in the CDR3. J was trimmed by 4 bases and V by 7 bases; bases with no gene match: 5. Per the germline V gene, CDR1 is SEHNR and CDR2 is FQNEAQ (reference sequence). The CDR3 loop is CASIATGAETQYF. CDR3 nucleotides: TGTGCCAGCATCGCGACAGGGGCAGAGACCCAGTACTTC.

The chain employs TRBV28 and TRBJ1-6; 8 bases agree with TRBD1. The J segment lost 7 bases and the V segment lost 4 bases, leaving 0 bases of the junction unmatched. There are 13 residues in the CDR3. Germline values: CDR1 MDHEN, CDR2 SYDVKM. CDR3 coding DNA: TGTGCCAGCAGTTCAGGGGGCAATTCACCCCTCCACTTT. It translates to CASSSGGNSPLHF.

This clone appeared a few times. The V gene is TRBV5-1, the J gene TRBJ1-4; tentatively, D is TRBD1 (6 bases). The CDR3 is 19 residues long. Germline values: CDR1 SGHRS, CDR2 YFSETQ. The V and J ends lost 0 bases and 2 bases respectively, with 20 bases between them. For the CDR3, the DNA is TGCGCCAGCAGCTTGGGTCTTGGGGGGCGTGAATTGACTAATGAAAAACTGTTTTTT. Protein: CASSLGLGGRELTNEKLFF.

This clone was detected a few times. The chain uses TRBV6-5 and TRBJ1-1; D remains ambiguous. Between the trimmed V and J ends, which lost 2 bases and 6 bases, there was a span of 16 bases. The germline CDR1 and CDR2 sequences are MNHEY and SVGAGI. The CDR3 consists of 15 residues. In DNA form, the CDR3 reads TGTGCCAGCAGTTACAGCTCAGACGGACTCCCTGAAGCTTTCTTT. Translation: CASSYSSDGLPEAFF.

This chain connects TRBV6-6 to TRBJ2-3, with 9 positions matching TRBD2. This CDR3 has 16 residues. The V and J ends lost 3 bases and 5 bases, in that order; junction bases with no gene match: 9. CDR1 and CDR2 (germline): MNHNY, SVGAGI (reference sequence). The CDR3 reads CASSYMTLAGEDTQYF. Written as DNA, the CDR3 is TGTGCCAGCAGTTATATGACCTTAGCGGGGGAAGATACGCAGTATTTT.

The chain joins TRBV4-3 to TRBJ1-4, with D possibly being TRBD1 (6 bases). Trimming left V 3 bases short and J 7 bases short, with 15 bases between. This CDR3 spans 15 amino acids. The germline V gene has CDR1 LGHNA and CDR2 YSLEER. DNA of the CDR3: TGCGCCAGCAGCCAGTCTACAGGGTCTGGTGAAAAACTGTTTTTT. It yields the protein CASSQSTGSGEKLFF.

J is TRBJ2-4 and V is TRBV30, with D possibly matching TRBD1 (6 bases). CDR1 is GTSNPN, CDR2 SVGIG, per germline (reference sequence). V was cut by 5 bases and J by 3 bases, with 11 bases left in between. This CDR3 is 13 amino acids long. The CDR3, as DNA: TGTGCCTGGGAGGGGGTGGTCAAAAACATTCAGTACTTC. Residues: CAWEGVVKNIQYF.